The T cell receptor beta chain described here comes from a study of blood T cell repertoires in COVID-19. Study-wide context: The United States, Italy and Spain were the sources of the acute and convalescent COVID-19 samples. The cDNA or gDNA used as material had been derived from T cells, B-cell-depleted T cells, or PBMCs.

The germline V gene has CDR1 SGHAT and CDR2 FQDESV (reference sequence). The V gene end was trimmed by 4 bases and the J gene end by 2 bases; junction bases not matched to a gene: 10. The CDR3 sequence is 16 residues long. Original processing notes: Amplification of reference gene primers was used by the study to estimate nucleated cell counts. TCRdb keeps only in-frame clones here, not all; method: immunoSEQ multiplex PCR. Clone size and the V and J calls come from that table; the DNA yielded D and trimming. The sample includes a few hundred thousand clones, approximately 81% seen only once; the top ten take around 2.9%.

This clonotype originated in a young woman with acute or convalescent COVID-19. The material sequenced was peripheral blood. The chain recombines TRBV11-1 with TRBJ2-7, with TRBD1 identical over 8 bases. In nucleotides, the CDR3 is TGTGCCAGCAGCTACCAACAGGGGGGCGACGCCTACGAGCAGTACTTC. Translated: CASSYQQGGDAYEQYF. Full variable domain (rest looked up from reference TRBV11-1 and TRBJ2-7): EAEVAQSPRYKITEKSQAVAFWCDPISGHATLYWYRQILGQGPELLVQFQDESVVDDSQLPKDRFSAERLKGVDSTLKIQPAELGDSAMYLCASSYQQGGDAYEQYFGPGTRLTVT.